This T cell receptor (beta chain) was identified in a study of post-analysis software for immune sequencing data. Unique-molecular-identifier-tagged TCR beta cDNA libraries were used. The T cell input of roughly 1 to 11 million gave around 540,000 cDNA molecules. TCRdb reprocessed the PCR reads with MiXCR, giving one entry per CDR3 protein. Of 740,000 or so distinct CDR3 sequences in the sample, roughly 58% are singletons; the top ten hold about 4.5%. The study, taken as a whole, reports: When patients were compared with controls, about 5 TRBV segments were more frequent, TRBV5-6, TRBV5-1 and TRBV20-1 among them. Samples from a shared batch, those prepared together, strongly co-clustered by F measure.

V lost 1 base, J lost 2 bases, and 11 bases lay in between. The CDR3 is 15 amino acids. CDR1 and CDR2 (germline): KGHSH, LQKENI. This clonotype was seen many times. Its specificity is unknown. The specimen sequenced was blood. The chain uses TRBV18 and TRBJ1-2, with D maybe TRBD1 (5 bases). This clonotype was sampled from a girl under 18 with multiple sclerosis. CDR3 loop: CASSPRTPLNYGYTF. As DNA, the CDR3 is TGTGCCAGCTCACCACGGACACCTTTAAACTATGGCTACACCTTC. The full variable domain, rest sourced from reference TRBV18 and TRBJ1-2, is NAGVMQNPRHLVRRRGQEARLRCSPMKGHSHVYWYRQLPEEGLKFMVYLQKENIIDESGMPKERFSAEFPKEGPSILRIQQVVRGDSAAYFCASSPRTPLNYGYTFGSGTRLTVV.